The sequence of this T cell receptor (beta chain) was determined in a study of blood T cell repertoires in COVID-19. Study-wide background: Spain, Italy and the United States supplied samples that represented acute and convalescent COVID-19.

Germline V lookup: CDR1 SNHLY, CDR2 FYNNEI. The V end lost 2 bases, the J end lost 8 bases, and 6 bases lay between the germline ends. The CDR3 extends over 12 amino acids. Original methodology: Counts of nucleated cells, estimated from reference gene primer amplification, were obtained. Clones were sequenced by immunoSEQ multiplex PCR, and TCRdb holds only the in-frame ones, with some missing. D and trimming come from the DNA, and the V and J calls and clone size come from that table. The profile covers about 160,000 clones, with 75% to 90% appearing a single time and 3.5% to 4.5% taken by the ten largest.

V gene TRBV2 combines with J gene TRBJ1-4; D is undetermined. The receptor was derived from a woman aged 55 to 70 with active or convalescent COVID-19. The source material was peripheral blood. The CDR3 DNA follows: TGTGCCAGCAGTGAAAGTGGCGAAAAACTGTTTTTT. This codes for CASSESGEKLFF.